One sample yielded the 22 T cell receptor beta chains listed below, sequenced in a study of blood T cell repertoires in COVID-19. Some clones are missing from TCRdb's copy, which holds only in-frame ones; the method was immunoSEQ multiplex PCR. The sample shows 120,000 to 150,000 clones, 80% to 85% of them seen only once. Sequencing was performed on peripheral blood. These receptors originate from a human donor in a cohort sampled during active COVID-19.

This sequence joins TRBV6-5 and TRBJ2-2, with 8 bases lining up with TRBD1. The germline gives CDR1 MNHEY, CDR2 SVGAGI. J gave up 3 bases and V 7 bases, and 7 bases lay outside the gene matches. The CDR3 has 15 residues. The CDR3 reads CASTPDRVYTGELFF. The CDR3 DNA is TGTGCCAGCACCCCGGACAGGGTTTACACCGGGGAGCTGTTTTTT.

The rearrangement links TRBV7-2 to TRBJ2-3; TRBD1 matches at 9 bases. There are 15 residues in the CDR3. V was pared by 10 bases and J by 3 bases, with 11 bases of the junction left unmatched. Germline CDR1 is SGHTA and CDR2 is FQGNSA. This CDR3 reads CATTPDRGKTDTQYF. For the CDR3, the DNA is TGTGCCACCACGCCGGACAGGGGAAAGACAGATACGCAGTATTTT.

The chain combines TRBV3-1 (or the pseudogene TRBV3-2) with TRBJ1-4; D perhaps matches TRBD1 (5 bases). Germline V gene lookup returns CDR1 LGHDT and CDR2 YNNKEL (reference sequence). This CDR3 region has 15 residues. The V end lost 5 bases, the J end lost 6 bases, and 16 bases lay between the germline ends. The CDR3 is CASSETGFMDEKLFF. The CDR3 DNA reads TGTGCCAGCAGCGAAACAGGATTTATGGATGAAAAACTGTTTTTT.

The gene calls are TRBV5-8 and TRBJ2-7, with a tentative D call TRBD2 (5 bases). This CDR3 region has 14 residues. The germline CDR1 and CDR2 sequences are SGHTS and YDEGEE. V lost 4 bases and J 1 base, leaving 12 bases between the germline ends. CDR3 amino acids: CASSVARASYEQYF. The CDR3 DNA reads TGTGCCAGCAGCGTAGCGAGGGCGTCCTACGAGCAGTACTTC.

J is TRBJ2-7 and V is TRBV27; 10 nucleotides match TRBD1. The ends lost 8 bases at V and 0 bases at J; junction bases unmatched: 10. Looked up from germline, CDR1 is MNHEY and CDR2 is SMNVEV (reference sequence). The CDR3 extends over 16 amino acids. The CDR3 sequence: CASGPLRDRGSYEQYF. The CDR3 bases are TGTGCCAGCGGCCCCCTGCGGGACAGGGGCTCCTACGAGCAGTACTTC.

The chain has TRBV25-1 and TRBJ2-5; a possible D gene is TRBD2 (7 bases). Germline V gene sequence: CDR1 MGHDK, CDR2 SYGVNS. This CDR3 contains 16 residues. Trimming removed 3 bases at V and 1 base at J, with 15 bases between. The CDR3 nucleotides read TGTGCCAGCAGTGATTTTGGCGGGGGCACCCAAGAGACCCAGTACTTC. Amino acid sequence: CASSDFGGGTQETQYF.

The chain is built from TRBV7-2 and TRBJ2-7, with D perhaps TRBD1 (5 bases). In germline, CDR1 is SGHTA, CDR2 FQGNSA. Trimming took off 5 bases at V and 6 bases at J, with 11 bases between the two ends. This CDR3 is 12 amino acids long. CDR3 sequence (DNA): TGTGCCAGCAGCCGGCAAAGGGGCGAGCAGTACTTC. Its translation is CASSRQRGEQYF.

The chain has TRBV6-5 and TRBJ1-5, with TRBD1 identical over 7 bases. The ends lost 2 bases at V and 6 bases at J; junction bases unmatched: 4. CDR3 length: 14 residues. The germline gives CDR1 MNHEY, CDR2 SVGAGI. CDR3 region: CASSYGTAGQPQHF. The CDR3 bases are TGTGCCAGCAGTTACGGGACAGCCGGTCAGCCCCAGCATTTT.

This clone was seen a few times. The chain is built from TRBV19 and TRBJ2-1, with 7 positions matching TRBD1. The CDR3 length is 19 residues. The V and J ends lost 7 bases and 0 bases, in that order; junction bases with no gene match: 18. Germline values: CDR1 LNHDA, CDR2 SQIVND (reference sequence). The CDR3 loop is CASTFRDSRIRFSYNEQFF. CDR3 in DNA: TGTGCCAGTACCTTTCGGGACAGCCGAATTCGATTCTCCTACAATGAGCAGTTCTTC.

The chain combines TRBV3-1 (or the pseudogene TRBV3-2) with TRBJ1-5; 8 nucleotides match TRBD1. CDR3 size: 15 residues. Trimming at V came to 1 base and at J to 3 bases, leaving 2 bases not matched to a gene. Germline V gene lookup returns CDR1 LGHDT and CDR2 YNNKEL (reference sequence). The CDR3 bases are TGTGCCAGCAGCCAAGGGACAGGGATCAATCAGCCCCAGCATTTT. This gives the protein CASSQGTGINQPQHF.

This chain joins TRBV28 and TRBJ1-6; 10 bases agree with TRBD1. CDR3 size: 17 residues. V trimming: 8 bases; J trimming: 2 bases; junction bases outside the gene matches: 9. Germline CDR1 and CDR2: MDHEN and SYDVKM. The CDR3 region has the DNA TGTGCCAGCGGAACCCGGGACAGGGGCACCTATAATTCACCCCTCCACTTT. Amino acid sequence: CASGTRDRGTYNSPLHF.

The gene calls are TRBV10-3 and TRBJ1-4, with a tentative D call TRBD1 (6 bases). Germline V gives CDR1 ENHRY, CDR2 SYGVKD. With 10 bases removed from V and 4 bases from J, the gap between germline ends came to 16 bases. CDR3 length equals 14 residues. CDR3 loop: CATKQGLNNEKLFF. In nucleotides, the CDR3 is TGTGCCACCAAACAGGGTCTGAATAATGAAAAACTGTTTTTT.

The J gene is TRBJ2-7, the V gene TRBV2; TRBD1 matches at 10 bases. Germline-derived CDR1 and CDR2 are SNHLY and FYNNEI. This CDR3 is 13 amino acids long. V dropped 4 bases and J dropped 7; count of bases not matched to a gene: 4. CDR3 loop: CASSGTGGGEQYF. The CDR3 DNA follows: TGTGCCAGCAGTGGGACAGGGGGTGGTGAGCAGTACTTC.

The V gene is TRBV6-4, the J gene TRBJ2-3; 11 bases align to TRBD2. Germline V gene data show CDR1 as MRHNA and CDR2 as SNTAGT. Trimming took 6 bases from V and 0 from J; bases not matched to a gene: 5. This CDR3 is 16 amino acids long. CDR3 bases: TGTGCCAGCAGCCCGACTAGCGGGGACAGCACAGATACGCAGTATTTT. Translating it yields CASSPTSGDSTDTQYF.

The chain couples TRBV11-2 to TRBJ1-3; D is possibly TRBD1 (5 bases). This CDR3 contains 18 residues. CDR1 is SGHAT and CDR2 is FQNNGV in the germline V gene. Trimming removed 9 bases from V and 0 bases from J, with 24 bases in between. Written as DNA, the CDR3 is TGTGCCAGTGGAGGAGGGATCCAGGGCTGGAGCTCTGGAAACACCATATATTTT. Amino acids: CASGGGIQGWSSGNTIYF.

This clone was observed once. The chain joins TRBV19 to TRBJ1-1; D unclear. Trimming stripped 5 bases from V and 0 bases from J, with 4 bases between. There are 12 residues in the CDR3. The V gene's germline CDR1 is LNHDA and CDR2 SQIVND (reference sequence). The CDR3 DNA follows: TGTGCCAGTAGTCCATTGAACACTGAAGCTTTCTTT. Translating it yields CASSPLNTEAFF.

The V gene is TRBV7-3, the J gene TRBJ2-7; a weak D match, TRBD1 (7 bases). The CDR3 consists of 12 residues. Trimming left V 5 bases short and J 3 bases short, with 8 bases between. Germline V gene sequence: CDR1 SGHTA, CDR2 FQGTGA. In DNA form, the CDR3 reads TGTGCCAGCAGCCAGGGGGGCTACGAGCAGTACTTC. Amino acid sequence: CASSQGGYEQYF. Based on the CDR3 plus reference TRBV7-3 and TRBJ2-7, the full variable domain is GAGVSQTPSNKVTEKGKYVELRCDPISGHTALYWYRQSLGQGPEFLIYFQGTGAADDSGLPNDRFFAVRPEGSVSTLKIQRTERGDSAVYLCASSQGGYEQYFGPGTRLTVT.

This rearrangement joins TRBV5-1 to TRBJ2-3; D possibly corresponds to TRBD1 (5 bases). V lost 0 bases to trimming and J lost 4 bases, with 12 bases between them. This CDR3 spans 15 amino acids. Germline-derived CDR1 and CDR2 are SGHRS and YFSETQ. CDR3 residues: CASSLDRLGPDTQYF. Written as DNA, the CDR3 is TGCGCCAGCAGCTTGGACAGATTGGGGCCAGATACGCAGTATTTT. The variable domain in full, with the rest retrieved from reference TRBV5-1 and TRBJ2-3, is KAGVTQTPRYLIKTRGQQVTLSCSPISGHRSVSWYQQTPGQGLQFLFEYFSETQRNKGNFPGRFSGRQFSNSRSEMNVSTLELGDSALYLCASSLDRLGPDTQYFGPGTRLTVL.

The chain uses TRBV6-6 and TRBJ2-3; 10 nucleotides agree with TRBD2. J gave up 6 bases and V 5 bases, and 5 bases lay outside the gene matches. This CDR3 contains 14 residues. The germline gives CDR1 MNHNY, CDR2 SVGAGI (reference sequence). CDR3 loop: CASSQGLAFDTQYF. The CDR3 nucleotides read TGTGCCAGCAGTCAGGGACTAGCGTTTGATACGCAGTATTTT.

The chain joins TRBV15 to TRBJ1-6; the D gene is possibly TRBD1 (6 bases). The germline CDR1 and CDR2 sequences are LNHNV and YYDKDF (reference sequence). The V end lost 1 base, the J end lost 6 bases, and 13 bases lay between the germline ends. The length of the CDR3 is 16 residues. CDR3 bases: TGTGCCACCAGCAGAGCCTTAAGGGGGGGTAATTCACCCCTCCACTTT. Protein sequence: CATSRALRGGNSPLHF.

The chain recombines TRBV7-3 with TRBJ2-4, with 11 bases lining up with TRBD2. This CDR3 comprises 19 residues. J lost 0 bases, V lost 5 bases, and 12 bases had no gene match. Germline CDR1 and CDR2: SGHTA and FQGTGA. CDR3 residues: CASSPRGSGGALAKNIQYF. Here the CDR3 DNA reads TGTGCCAGCAGCCCCCGGGGTAGCGGGGGGGCGTTAGCCAAAAACATTCAGTACTTC.

CDR3 loop: CASTLGWGREAFF. The CDR3 DNA is TGTGCCAGCACCCTGGGCTGGGGCAGGGAAGCTTTCTTT. The V and J genes are TRBV12-3 or TRBV12-4 and TRBJ1-1; weak D call: TRBD1 (5 bases). Trimming stripped 7 bases from V and 8 bases from J, with 17 bases between. The CDR3 covers 13 residues.